The rows below give T cell receptor beta chains drawn from one sample of a study of shared clonotypes between healthy human individuals. Using immunoSEQ multiplex PCR, the repertoire was profiled, and TCRdb retains in-frame clones only, with some absent. The data contain just over 2,000,000 clones, about 95% of them singletons. Sequenced sample: naive CD8+ T cells sorted from blood. These receptors were taken from a young man in good health. Both conserved end residues are part of each CDR3. Part of the rows lack a size; the others show once, few, many or a class for expanded clones.

TRBV7-2,once,CASSLGTGLSGIYQETQYF
TRBV11-2,-,CASSLGTTYEQYF
TRBV28,-,CASSPGQGPEKLFF
TRBV29-1,-,CSAAGWNRGSSGERRVSYNEQFF
TRBV7-9,-,CASSFLRGGSETQYF
TRBV5-1,-,CASSLLQGGFTNTGELFF
TRBV27,-,CASSLSYNEQFF
TRBV5-1,-,CATSIAGGPYNEQFF
TRBV6-5,-,CASSYYQGSNYGYTF
TRBV15,-,CATGRYQETQYF
TRBV28,-,CASQSVSTNEKLFF
TRBV7-9,-,CASIDAGEFQETQYF
TRBV19,-,CASSPPTGGYPNTQYF
TRBV5-6,-,CASSWGLAGGNTGELFF
TRBV11-2,-,CASSLDPGVYGYTF
TRBV29-1,-,CSVGDRVDGNTIYF
TRBV9,-,CASSVEISGTSTDTQYF
TRBV27,-,CASSDLGLRQYF
TRBV5-4,-,CASSFRGDRDYEQYF
TRBV13,-,CASSLAGDRTYEQYF
TRBV7-8,-,CASSSSLAGGPRTGELFF
TRBV1,once,CTSSQDERLAENYEQYF
TRBV25-1,-,CASSALGKGYGYTF
TRBV7-9,-,CASSLDSGGSNEKLFF
TRBV30,-,CAWTGGEISSYNEQFF
TRBV4-1,-,CASSQDSHEQYF
TRBV6-6,-,CASSTGLAGYEQYF
TRBV6-6,-,CASSYSTGVEEQYF
TRBV27,-,CASSPGQGFYGYTF
TRBV6-1,-,CASSDWVVGYGYTF
TRBV30,-,CAWATSGGGDTQYF
TRBV28,-,CASSYIAEIQETQYF
TRBV7-9,-,CASTRGQPNQPQHF
TRBV5-6,-,CASSLMGSYEQYF
TRBV10-3,-,CATQGSSTDTQYF
TRBV5-6,-,CASSPDSNSPLHF
TRBV5-6,-,CASTLLDGTSYNEQFF
TRBV18,-,CASSPPTAYEQYF
TRBV28,few,CASILRGQEAFF
TRBV11-3,-,CASSLKGASYNSPLHF
TRBV5-1,-,CASSQTGLESYNEQFF
TRBV27,-,CASGYPWSRTNSPLHF
TRBV5-6,-,CASSFGRNTEAFF
TRBV15,-,CATSRDSYNEQFF
TRBV7-6,-,CASSPGGGYSSYEQYF
TRBV27,once,CASSLSPRGPSNEKLFF
TRBV7-2,once,CASSLVLGGRGTDTQYF
TRBV18,-,CASSPMDRVGTEAFF
TRBV11-2,-,CASSQGGLDRPTDTQYF
TRBV2,-,CASRHPLTGDGADTQYF
TRBV5-1,-,CASSLAPVQLFF
TRBV11-2,-,CASSSRGQGLEYEQYF
TRBV10-2,-,CASITGAGTGELFF
TRBV28,-,CASSLAGGGTEAFF
TRBV13,-,CASSHGTGEPAFF